The clone carrying this T cell receptor (beta chain) was counted at least ten times. The antigen remains unidentified. This entry comes from a study of CD8 T cells in ankylosing spondylitis. Study findings and constraints: Disease-associated clones were CD8+ and fairly uncommon in peripheral blood. About 8 highly homologous variants made up a TCR beta motif that seemed to typify ankylosing spondylitis blood.

Quantitative 5'-RACE was performed with molecular barcodes, and it yielded the TCR beta libraries. Using its own MiXCR run on the 5' RACE reads, TCRdb lists one record per CDR3 protein. This sample carries more than 400,000 distinct CDR3 sequences, less than 6% of them seen once, and the ten largest clones take around 3.5%. The sequence was collected from a male donor with ankylosing spondylitis. The sequencing input was blood, either unsorted or a sorted T cell fraction (not recorded which).

CDR3 region: CASSQDIGTDTQYF. CDR3 sequence (DNA): TGCGCCAGCAGCCAAGATATCGGCACAGATACGCAGTATTTT. The V gene is TRBV4-1, the J gene TRBJ2-3; D is unresolved. Trimming took 0 bases from V and 1 from J, leaving 5 bases between them. Per germline, CDR1 MGHRA and CDR2 YSYEKL. The CDR3 runs to 14 residues.